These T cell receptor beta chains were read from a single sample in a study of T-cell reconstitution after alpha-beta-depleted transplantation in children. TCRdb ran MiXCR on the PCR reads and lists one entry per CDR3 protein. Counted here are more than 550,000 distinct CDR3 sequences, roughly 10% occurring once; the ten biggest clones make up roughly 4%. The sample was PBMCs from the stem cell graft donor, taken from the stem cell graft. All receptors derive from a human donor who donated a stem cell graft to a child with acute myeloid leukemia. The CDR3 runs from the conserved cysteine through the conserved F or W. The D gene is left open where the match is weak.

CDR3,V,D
CAWSDGQAGSNEQFF,TRBV30,.
CASSLRRDGETQYF,TRBV7-2,.
CASSPAGEDTGELFF,TRBV18,TRBD2
CASSLRGPDYEQYF,TRBV12-3/TRBV12-4,TRBD1
CATEGLPSYNEQFF,TRBV28,.
CASSPRTEDYEQYF,TRBV6-1,.
CASTLDNGAVGANVLTF,TRBV7-8,.
CASSTRQGREPQHF,TRBV12-3/TRBV12-4,TRBD1
CASLGSAGELFF,TRBV5-1,.
CASSETQGDSPLHF,TRBV25-1,.
CSASPDNSNQPQHF,TRBV20-1,.
CSARVSGSSYNEQFF,TRBV20-1,TRBD2
CASSQVWTSGRANEQFF,TRBV3-1,TRBD2
CSVATTVNYGYTF,TRBV29-1,.
CSARDEAGPRGDTQYF,TRBV20-1,TRBD2
CASSPWADEKLFF,TRBV18,.
CASSPGREAFF,TRBV12-3/TRBV12-4,.
CASSASGTRIPGELFF,TRBV5-1,TRBD2
CASSLTPLELGTQYF,TRBV7-3,.
CASSGVRYNEQFF,TRBV2,.
CASGFSYNEQFF,TRBV2,.
CASSSTSGNGNEQFF,TRBV7-3,TRBD2
CASSRGMGEKLFF,TRBV27,.
CSARDRLAGGVREQYF,TRBV20-1,TRBD2
CASSLQPYEQYF,TRBV7-9,.
CASSPGDSTGKLNRGEQYF,TRBV4-2,.
CAMRETGTNSGYTF,TRBV28,TRBD1
CASSLDIGLAGIAGELFF,TRBV5-6,TRBD2
CASSLGPTTDTQYF,TRBV9,.
CASRKQSLTETQYF,TRBV6-2/TRBV6-3,.
CASTSRDFTETQYF,TRBV7-9,.
CASTFTGLAGGPRSYEQYF,TRBV6-2/TRBV6-3,TRBD2
CASSQDPSRDEQFF,TRBV3-1,.
CASRATGPNTQYF,TRBV2,.
CASSVRGGYTDTQYF,TRBV9,TRBD2
CAAGLGRGNLTAYNEQFF,TRBV21-1,.
CASSLGGFRLENIQYF,TRBV7-2,TRBD2
CASSLREGPPSSYNEQFF,TRBV5-1,TRBD2
CASSVDPGDSPLHF,TRBV5-1,.
CASSSSGVTPFF,TRBV7-2,.
CASSYIRDPGNTIYF,TRBV7-2,.
CASSYSGASEQYF,TRBV6-2/TRBV6-3,.